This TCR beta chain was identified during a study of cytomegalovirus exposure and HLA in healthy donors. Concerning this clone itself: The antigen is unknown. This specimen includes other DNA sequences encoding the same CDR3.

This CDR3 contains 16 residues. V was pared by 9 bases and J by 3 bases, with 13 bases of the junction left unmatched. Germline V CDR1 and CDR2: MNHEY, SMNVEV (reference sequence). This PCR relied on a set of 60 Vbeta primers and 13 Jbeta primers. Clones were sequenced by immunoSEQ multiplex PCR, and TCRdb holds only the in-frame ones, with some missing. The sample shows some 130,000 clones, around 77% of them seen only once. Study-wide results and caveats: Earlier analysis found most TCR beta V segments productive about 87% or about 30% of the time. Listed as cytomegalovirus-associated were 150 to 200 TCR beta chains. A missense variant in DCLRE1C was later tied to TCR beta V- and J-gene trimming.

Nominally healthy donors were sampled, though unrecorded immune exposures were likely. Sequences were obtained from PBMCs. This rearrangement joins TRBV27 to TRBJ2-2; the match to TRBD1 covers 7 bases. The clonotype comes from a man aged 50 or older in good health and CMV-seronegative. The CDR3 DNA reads TGTGCCAGTAGATCAACAGGGGTGGTCGACACCGGGGAGCTGTTTTTT. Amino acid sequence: CASRSTGVVDTGELFF.